The table lists the clone carrying this T cell receptor beta chain with many counts. Its antigen is undetermined. On the day of bone marrow donation, the related graft donor provided peripheral blood. Data came from immunoSEQ multiplex PCR; TCRdb stores just in-frame clones and leaves some out. The sample offers over 20,000 clones and no singletons, the top ten holding approximately 1.5%. This record comes from a study of T cells after posttransplantation cyclophosphamide. The study, taken as a whole, reports: TRB overlap between skin or GI tissue T cells and blood was limited. Recipient CMV seropositivity and CMV reactivation strongly tracked TRB clonality. Donor CD8+ memory clones often dominated recipient blood repertoires at later times.

Germline V lookup: CDR1 SGDLS, CDR2 YYNGEE. The CDR3 totals 17 residues. Trimming at V came to 4 bases and at J to 0 bases, leaving 9 bases not matched to a gene. The J gene is TRBJ2-1, the V gene TRBV9; 8 bases are shared with TRBD2. The specimen was PBMCs. The sequence derives from a man over 45 in good health, CMV-negative, and a related stem cell transplant donor. CDR3: CASSPRAGGSSYNEQFF. CDR3 coding DNA: TGTGCCAGCAGCCCCAGGGCGGGGGGTAGCTCCTACAATGAGCAGTTCTTC.